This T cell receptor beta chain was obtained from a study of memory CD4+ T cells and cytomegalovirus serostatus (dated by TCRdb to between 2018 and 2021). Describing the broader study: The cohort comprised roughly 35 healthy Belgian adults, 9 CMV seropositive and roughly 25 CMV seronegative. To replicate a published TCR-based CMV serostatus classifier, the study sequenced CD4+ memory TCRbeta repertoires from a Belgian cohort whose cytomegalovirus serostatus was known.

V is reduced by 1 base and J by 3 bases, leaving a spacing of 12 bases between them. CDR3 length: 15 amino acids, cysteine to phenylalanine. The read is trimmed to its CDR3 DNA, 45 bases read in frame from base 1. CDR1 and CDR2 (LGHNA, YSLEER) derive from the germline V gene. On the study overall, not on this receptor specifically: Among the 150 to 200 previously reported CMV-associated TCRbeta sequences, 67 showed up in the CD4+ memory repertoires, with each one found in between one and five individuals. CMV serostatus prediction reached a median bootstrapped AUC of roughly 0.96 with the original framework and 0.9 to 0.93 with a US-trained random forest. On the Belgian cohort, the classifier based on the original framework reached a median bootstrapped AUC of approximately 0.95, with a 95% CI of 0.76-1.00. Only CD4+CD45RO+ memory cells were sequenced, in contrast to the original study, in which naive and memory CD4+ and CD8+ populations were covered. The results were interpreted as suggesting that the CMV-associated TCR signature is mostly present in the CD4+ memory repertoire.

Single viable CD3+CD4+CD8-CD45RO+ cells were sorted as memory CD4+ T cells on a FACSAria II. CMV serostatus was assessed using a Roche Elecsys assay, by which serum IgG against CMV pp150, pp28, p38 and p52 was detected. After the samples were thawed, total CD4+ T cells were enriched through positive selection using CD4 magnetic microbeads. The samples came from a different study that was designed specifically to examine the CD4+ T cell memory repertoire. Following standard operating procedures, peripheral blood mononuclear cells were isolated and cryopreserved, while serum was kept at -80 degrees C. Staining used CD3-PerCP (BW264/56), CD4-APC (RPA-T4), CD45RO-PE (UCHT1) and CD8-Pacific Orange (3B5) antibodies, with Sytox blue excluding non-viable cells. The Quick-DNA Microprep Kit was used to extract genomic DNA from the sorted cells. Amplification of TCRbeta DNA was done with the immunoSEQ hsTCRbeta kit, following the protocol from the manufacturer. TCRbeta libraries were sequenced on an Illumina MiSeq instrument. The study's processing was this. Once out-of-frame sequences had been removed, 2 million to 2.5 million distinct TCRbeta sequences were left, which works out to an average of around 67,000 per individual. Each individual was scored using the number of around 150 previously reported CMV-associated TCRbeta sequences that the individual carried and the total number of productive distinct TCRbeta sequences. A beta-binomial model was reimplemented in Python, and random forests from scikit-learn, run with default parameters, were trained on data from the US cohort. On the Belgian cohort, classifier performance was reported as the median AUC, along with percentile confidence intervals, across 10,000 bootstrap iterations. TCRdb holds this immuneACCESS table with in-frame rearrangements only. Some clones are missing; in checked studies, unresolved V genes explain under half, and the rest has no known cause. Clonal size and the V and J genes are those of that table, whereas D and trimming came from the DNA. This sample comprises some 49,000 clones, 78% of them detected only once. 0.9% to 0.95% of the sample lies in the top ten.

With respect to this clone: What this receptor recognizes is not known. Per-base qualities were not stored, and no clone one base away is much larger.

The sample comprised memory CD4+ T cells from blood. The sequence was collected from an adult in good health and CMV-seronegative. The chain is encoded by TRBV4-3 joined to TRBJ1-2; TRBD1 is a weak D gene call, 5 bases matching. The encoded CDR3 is CASSQGTGGDYGYTF. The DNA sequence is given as TGCGCCAGCAGCCAAGGGACGGGAGGGGACTATGGCTACACCTTC.